Listed here are 14 T cell receptor beta chains from one sample, sequenced in a study of T cell responses to AZD1222 COVID-19 vaccine. Data came from immunoSEQ multiplex PCR; TCRdb stores just in-frame clones and leaves some out. This table has roughly 120,000 clones, around 88% appearing once. The specimen comprised peripheral blood, sampled 28 days after the second AZD1222 dose. The source is an adult who received the AZD1222 COVID-19 vaccine.

V usage is TRBV6-5 and J usage is TRBJ2-7; 8 bases map to TRBD1. V lost 8 bases, J lost 6 bases, and 12 bases stayed unmatched. Germline assignment: CDR1 MNHEY and CDR2 SVGAGI. The CDR3 contains 14 residues. In DNA, the CDR3 is TGTGCCAGCGGACCACAGGGGGTCATTGGCGAGCAGTACTTC. This sequence encodes CASGPQGVIGEQYF.

The chain is built from TRBV6-2 or TRBV6-3 and TRBJ1-5; 8 bases agree with TRBD1. V was pared by 6 bases and J by 6 bases, with 7 bases of the junction left unmatched. The germline CDR1 and CDR2 sequences are MNHEY and SVGEGT. The CDR3 has 14 residues. CDR3 sequence reads: CASSSRQGIQPQHF. For the CDR3, the DNA is TGTGCCAGCAGCTCCCGACAGGGGATTCAGCCCCAGCATTTT.

The V gene is TRBV5-6, the J gene TRBJ2-5; 10 bases map to TRBD2. CDR3 size: 14 residues. Germline assignment: CDR1 SGHDT and CDR2 YYEEEE. Unmatched junction bases numbered 3, after V lost 4 bases and J lost 3 bases. The CDR3 DNA reads TGTGCCAGCAGCCCCGGACTAGCGGAAGAGACCCAGTACTTC. Translating it yields CASSPGLAEETQYF.

This clone showed up just once. The chain employs TRBV7-3 and TRBJ2-5; maybe TRBD1 (5 bases). Trimming pared 2 bases from V and 5 bases from J, leaving 9 bases between. Germline V gene data show CDR1 as SGHTA and CDR2 as FQGTGA. The CDR3 is 13 amino acids. CDR3 loop: CASSLSGYETQYF. The CDR3 nucleotides read TGTGCCAGCAGCTTATCAGGGTACGAGACCCAGTACTTC.

This clone was counted once. The chain recombines TRBV6-2 or TRBV6-3 with TRBJ2-1; 7 positions match TRBD2. V dropped 0 bases and J dropped 10; count of bases not matched to a gene: 6. The CDR3 totals 14 residues. Germline CDR1 reads MNHEY; CDR2 reads SVGEGT. The CDR3 region is CASSYSDRREEQFF. CDR3 bases: TGTGCCAGCAGTTACTCTGACCGGCGGGAGGAGCAGTTCTTC.

This chain connects TRBV20-1 to TRBJ2-7; unclear D gene. CDR1 is DFQATT, CDR2 SNEGSKA, per germline (reference sequence). Trimming pared 3 bases from V and 0 bases from J, leaving 9 bases between. The CDR3 is 13 residues long. The CDR3 region is CSASTRFSYEQYF. The CDR3 nucleotides are TGCAGTGCTAGTACTCGGTTCTCCTACGAGCAGTACTTC.

The chain couples TRBV2 to TRBJ2-7, with a weak D call TRBD1 (5 bases). The CDR3 has 13 amino acids. Trimming removed 2 bases at V and 5 bases at J, with 10 bases between. In germline, CDR1 is SNHLY, CDR2 FYNNEI. CDR3 loop: CASSEQGWDEQYF. In nucleotides, the CDR3 is TGTGCCAGCAGTGAACAGGGCTGGGACGAGCAGTACTTC.

V usage is TRBV6-5 and J usage is TRBJ2-3; D is unclear. This CDR3 spans 14 amino acids. Germline V gene lookup returns CDR1 MNHEY and CDR2 SVGAGI. V gave up 6 bases and J gave up 3 bases, with 13 bases separating them. The CDR3 bases are TGTGCCAGCAGCCAATCGACGAGAACAGATACGCAGTATTTT. This codes for CASSQSTRTDTQYF.

V gene TRBV28 combines with J gene TRBJ2-4, with 9 bases fitting TRBD2. Germline V gene data show CDR1 as MDHEN and CDR2 as SYDVKM. Trimming took 4 bases from V and 1 from J; bases not matched to a gene: 8. The CDR3 runs to 17 residues. This CDR3 is CASSSLRGRVAKNIQYF. Here the CDR3 DNA reads TGTGCCAGCAGTTCCCTGCGCGGGAGGGTGGCCAAAAACATTCAGTACTTC.

This clone was picked up one time. The chain uses TRBV2 and TRBJ1-2; weak D call: TRBD1 (6 bases). The germline gives CDR1 SNHLY, CDR2 FYNNEI. The ends were cut back, 7 bases at V and 2 bases at J, with 14 bases in the middle. The CDR3 is 14 residues long. This CDR3 reads CASTRPGANYGYTF. As DNA, the CDR3 is TGTGCCAGCACCCGACCGGGGGCAAACTATGGCTACACCTTC.

V usage is TRBV11-3 and J usage is TRBJ1-1; unclear D gene. There are 14 residues in the CDR3. Per germline, CDR1 SGHNT and CDR2 YENEEA. Trimming cost V 3 bases and J 0 bases, with 8 bases left between them. The CDR3 here is CASSFTGVNTEAFF. Written as DNA, the CDR3 is TGTGCCAGCAGCTTCACGGGCGTGAACACTGAAGCTTTCTTT.

J is TRBJ2-7 and V is TRBV7-6; 7 bases line up with TRBD1. Per germline, CDR1 SGHVS and CDR2 FNYEAQ. Trimming removed 5 bases from V and 2 bases from J; junction bases left unmatched: 9. The length of the CDR3 is 15 residues. CDR3 coding DNA: TGTGCCAGCAGCGTAAATAACAGGGGTCCCTACGAGCAGTACTTC. Translating it yields CASSVNNRGPYEQYF. Full variable domain (remainder filled in from reference TRBV7-6 and TRBJ2-7): GAGVSQSPRYKVTKRGQDVALRCDPISGHVSLYWYRQALGQGPEFLTYFNYEAQQDKSGLPNDRFSAERPEGSISTLTIQRTEQRDSAMYRCASSVNNRGPYEQYFGPGTRLTVT.

The chain joins TRBV19 to TRBJ2-1; TRBD1 might be the D (5 bases). Trimming cost V 4 bases and J 6 bases, with 16 bases left between them. Per the germline V gene, CDR1 is LNHDA and CDR2 is SQIVND (reference sequence). The CDR3 is made up of 15 amino acids. Written as DNA, the CDR3 is TGTGCCAGTAGTACCCCGACAGAGGCGATCAATGAGCAGTTCTTC. Its translation: CASSTPTEAINEQFF. Full variable domain (remainder filled in from reference TRBV19 and TRBJ2-1): DGGITQSPKYLFRKEGQNVTLSCEQNLNHDAMYWYRQDPGQGLRLIYYSQIVNDFQKGDIAEGYSVSREKKESFPLTVTSAQKNPTAFYLCASSTPTEAINEQFFGPGTRLTVL.

The J gene is TRBJ1-1, the V gene TRBV18; unclear D gene. The CDR3 has 15 residues. Trimming cost V 1 base and J 0 bases, with 9 bases left between them. CDR1 and CDR2 (germline): KGHSH, LQKENI. DNA for the CDR3: TGTGCCAGCTCACCACGAAGGGTTATGAACACTGAAGCTTTCTTT. It specifies CASSPRRVMNTEAFF.